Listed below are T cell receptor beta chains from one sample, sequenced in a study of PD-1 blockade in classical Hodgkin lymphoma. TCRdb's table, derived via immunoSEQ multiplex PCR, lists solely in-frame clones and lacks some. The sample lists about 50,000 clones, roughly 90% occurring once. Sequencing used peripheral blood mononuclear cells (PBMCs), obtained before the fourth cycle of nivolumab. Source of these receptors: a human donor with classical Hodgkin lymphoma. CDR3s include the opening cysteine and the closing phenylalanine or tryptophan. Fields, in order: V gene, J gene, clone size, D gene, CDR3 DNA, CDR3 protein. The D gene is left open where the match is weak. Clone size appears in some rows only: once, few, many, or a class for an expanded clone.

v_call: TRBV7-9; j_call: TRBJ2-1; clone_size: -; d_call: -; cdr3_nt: TGTGCCAGCAGCTTCTCGATTAGATTCGATGAGCAGTTCTTC; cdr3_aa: CASSFSIRFDEQFF
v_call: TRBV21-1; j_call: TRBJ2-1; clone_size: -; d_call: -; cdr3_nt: TGTGCCAGCAGCCCTGTGACGACCGGCTACAATGAGCAGTTCTTC; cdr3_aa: CASSPVTTGYNEQFF
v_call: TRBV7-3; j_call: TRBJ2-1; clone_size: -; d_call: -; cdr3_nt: TGTGCCAGCAGCTTAAAGGTCGGGATTCCCTACAATGAGCAGTTCTTC; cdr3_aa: CASSLKVGIPYNEQFF
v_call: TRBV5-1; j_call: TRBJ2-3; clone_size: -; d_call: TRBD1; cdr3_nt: TGCGCCAGCAGCCAAGGGACAGGGGGCGTCACAGATACGCAGTATTTT; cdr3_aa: CASSQGTGGVTDTQYF
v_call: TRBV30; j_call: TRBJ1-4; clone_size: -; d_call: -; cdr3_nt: TGTGCCTGGAGTGTCGGGCAGGTTGGGAAACTGTTTTTT; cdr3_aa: CAWSVGQVGKLFF
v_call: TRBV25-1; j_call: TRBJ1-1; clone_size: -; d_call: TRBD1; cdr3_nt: TGTGCCAGCAGTGAAGCGACTACAGGGGGGATAAACACTGAAGCTTTCTTT; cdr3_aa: CASSEATTGGINTEAFF
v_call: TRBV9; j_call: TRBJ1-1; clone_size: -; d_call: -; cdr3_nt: TGTGCCAGCAGCGTAGCTCATCGCAGTCCTGAAGCTTTCTTT; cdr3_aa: CASSVAHRSPEAFF
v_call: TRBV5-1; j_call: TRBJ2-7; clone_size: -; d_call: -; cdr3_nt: TGCGCCAGCAGCGGGGGACTCCTACGTGATTACGAGCAGTACTTC; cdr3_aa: CASSGGLLRDYEQYF
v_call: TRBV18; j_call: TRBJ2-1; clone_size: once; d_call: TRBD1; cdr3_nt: TGTGCCAGCGCAATGGACAGGGAATACAATGAGCAGTTCTTC; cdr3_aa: CASAMDREYNEQFF
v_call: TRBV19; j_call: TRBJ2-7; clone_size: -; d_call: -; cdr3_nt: TGTGCCAGTAGTAGCCCTCTAGGCGTGAACAAACCCTACGAGCAGTACTTC; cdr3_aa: CASSSPLGVNKPYEQYF
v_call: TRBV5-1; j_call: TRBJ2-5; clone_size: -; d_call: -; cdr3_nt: TGCGCCAGCAGCTTGAAGGGTTTGGAAGAGACCCAGTACTTC; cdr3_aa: CASSLKGLEETQYF
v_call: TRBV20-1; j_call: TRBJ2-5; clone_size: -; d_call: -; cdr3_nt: TGCAGTGCTAAAATTTTCGAGACCCAGTACTTC; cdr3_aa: CSAKIFETQYF
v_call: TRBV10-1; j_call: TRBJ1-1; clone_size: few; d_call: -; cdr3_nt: TGCGCCAGCAGTCCAAGGGGAGTACGGGACACTGAAGCTTTCTTT; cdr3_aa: CASSPRGVRDTEAFF
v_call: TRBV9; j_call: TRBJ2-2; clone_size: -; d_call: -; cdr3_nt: TGTGCCAGCAGCGTAGGGATGGAGCTGTTTTTT; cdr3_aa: CASSVGMELFF
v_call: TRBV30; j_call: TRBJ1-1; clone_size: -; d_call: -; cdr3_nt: TGTGCCTGGACACCTTTGGACAGGAACACTGAAGCTTTCTTT; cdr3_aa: CAWTPLDRNTEAFF
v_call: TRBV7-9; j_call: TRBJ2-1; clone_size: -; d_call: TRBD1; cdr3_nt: TGTGCCAGCAGCTTAGCGCTAAGGGGGCGAGTCAATGAGCAGTTCTTC; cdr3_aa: CASSLALRGRVNEQFF
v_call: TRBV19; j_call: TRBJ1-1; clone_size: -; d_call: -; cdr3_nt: TGTGCCAGTAGTATGGGGGGGGGAACTGAAGCTTTCTTT; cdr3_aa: CASSMGGGTEAFF
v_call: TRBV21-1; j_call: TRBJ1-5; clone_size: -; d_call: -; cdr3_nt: TGTGCCAGCAGCAAAAAGAGGGTGTTAGGGAATCAGCCCCAGCATTTT; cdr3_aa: CASSKKRVLGNQPQHF
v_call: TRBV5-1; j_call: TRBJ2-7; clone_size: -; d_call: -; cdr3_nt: TGCGCCAGCAGCCGCCAGGGGCGGGAGAGCTCCTACGAGCAGTACTTC; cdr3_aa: CASSRQGRESSYEQYF
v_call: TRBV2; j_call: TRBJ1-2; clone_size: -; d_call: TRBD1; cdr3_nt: TGTGCCAGCATACCACAGGGGGCGTGGGGCTACACCTTC; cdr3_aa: CASIPQGAWGYTF